The 27 T cell receptor beta chains given below trace back to one sample, sequenced in a study of shared clonotypes between healthy human individuals. The protocol was immunoSEQ multiplex PCR, while the TCRdb copy is restricted to in-frame clones and leaves out a portion. The data hold 2 million to 2.5 million clones, with approximately 94% observed a single time. The sequencing sample was made of naive CD4+ T cells sorted from blood. As to subset: CD45RA+ positively selected. The receptors originated from a young man in good health.

The gene calls are TRBV5-6 and TRBJ2-7; 10 bases line up with TRBD1. Germline V gives CDR1 SGHDT, CDR2 YYEEEE. Unmatched junction bases numbered 5, after V lost 0 bases and J lost 5 bases. There are 15 residues in the CDR3. The chain's CDR3 is CASSLGQGAIDEQYF. The CDR3 bases are TGTGCCAGCAGCTTGGGACAGGGGGCGATTGACGAGCAGTACTTC.

The chain employs TRBV5-1 and TRBJ1-4, with D hard to call. The CDR3 is 15 amino acids. Trimming left V 5 bases short and J 0 bases short, with 11 bases between. The germline V gene encodes CDR1 SGHRS and CDR2 YFSETQ. CDR3 DNA: TGCGCCAGCAGGGGCACTTCTGCAACTAATGAAAAACTGTTTTTT. Translated, it gives CASRGTSATNEKLFF.

The chain couples TRBV6-5 to TRBJ2-7, with D perhaps TRBD1 or TRBD2 (6 bases each). CDR1 is MNHEY and CDR2 is SVGAGI in the germline V gene. The V and J ends lost 6 bases and 1 base respectively, with 13 bases between them. This CDR3 contains 14 residues. The CDR3 sequence is CASSRGTKSYEQYF. The DNA of the CDR3 is TGTGCCAGCAGCCGCGGGACAAAGTCCTACGAGCAGTACTTC.

The chain couples TRBV4-3 to TRBJ2-1; maybe TRBD1 (6 bases). The CDR3 consists of 15 residues. Trimming left V 0 bases short and J 4 bases short, with 10 bases between. Germline loops: CDR1 LGHNA, CDR2 YSLEER. In DNA form, the CDR3 reads TGCGCCAGCAGCCAAGACAGGGGACAATACAATGAGCAGTTCTTC. It is translated as CASSQDRGQYNEQFF.

This clone has a handful of counts. The identical CDR3 is also encoded by other nucleotide sequences in the sample. This chain uses TRBV6-1 with TRBJ1-2, with 7 bases that match TRBD1. The CDR3 sequence is 10 residues long. Trimming removed 8 bases from V and 7 bases from J; junction bases left unmatched: 1. In germline, CDR1 is MNHNS, CDR2 SASEGT. This chain's CDR3 is CASYRGGYTF. The DNA for the CDR3 is TGTGCCAGCTACAGGGGTGGCTACACCTTC.

About this clone itself: The sample has other DNA sequences that encode this CDR3 too. The chain carries TRBV10-3 and TRBJ2-2; D gene uncertain. V was clipped by 2 bases and J by 4 bases, with 5 bases between them. From germline, CDR1 is ENHRY and CDR2 SYGVKD. The CDR3 length is 13 residues. This CDR3 is CAISEGVTGELFF. The CDR3, as DNA: TGTGCCATCAGTGAGGGAGTCACCGGGGAGCTGTTTTTT.

V and J are TRBV29-1 and TRBJ1-1; D possibly corresponds to TRBD1 (6 bases). This CDR3 region has 12 residues. The ends were cut back, 8 bases at V and 3 bases at J, with 13 bases in the middle. From germline, CDR1 is SQVTM and CDR2 ANQGSEA. DNA of the CDR3: TGCAGCCTCCTACAGGGAGACACTGAAGCTTTCTTT. Protein sequence: CSLLQGDTEAFF.

This clone was observed once. The rearrangement links TRBV7-2 to TRBJ1-2, with a weak D call TRBD1 (6 bases). With 1 base removed from V and 0 bases from J, the gap between germline ends came to 9 bases. Germline CDR1 reads SGHTA; CDR2 reads FQGNSA. The CDR3 has 15 amino acids. The CDR3 reads CASSLEQGSNYGYTF. For the CDR3, the DNA is TGTGCCAGCAGCTTAGAACAGGGTTCTAACTATGGCTACACCTTC. Drawing the rest from reference TRBV7-2 and TRBJ1-2, the complete variable domain is GAGVSQSPSNKVTEKGKDVELRCDPISGHTALYWYRQSLGQGLEFLIYFQGNSAPDKSGLPSDRFSAERTGGSVSTLTIQRTQQEDSAVYLCASSLEQGSNYGYTFGSGTRLTVV.

The rearrangement joins TRBV6-7 to TRBJ2-3, with TRBD2 identical over 7 bases. TRBV6-7 qualifies as an ORF whose function is uncertain. The CDR3 length is 16 residues. With 11 bases clipped from V and 4 bases from J, the junction kept 18 bases outside the gene matches. CDR3 amino acids: CAGFRWGGSGADTQYF. CDR3 DNA sequence: TGTGCCGGCTTCCGGTGGGGCGGGAGTGGCGCAGATACGCAGTATTTT.

This chain uses TRBV5-1 with TRBJ2-7; 12 bases map to TRBD2. This CDR3 region has 16 residues. Germline CDR1 reads SGHRS; CDR2 reads YFSETQ. J was trimmed by 1 base and V by 4 bases; bases with no gene match: 6. The CDR3 DNA reads TGCGCCAGCAGCGCCTCACTAGCGGGGGGTTCCTACGAGCAGTACTTC. It yields the protein CASSASLAGGSYEQYF.

This sequence joins TRBV10-3 and TRBJ1-2; 7 bases are shared with TRBD1. V was pared by 1 base and J by 2 bases, with 1 base of the junction left unmatched. Germline assignment: CDR1 ENHRY and CDR2 SYGVKD. The CDR3 has 14 amino acids. This CDR3 is CAISEWGQNYGYTF. CDR3 DNA sequence: TGTGCCATCAGTGAGTGGGGACAGAACTATGGCTACACCTTC.

The chain couples TRBV6-1 to TRBJ2-1; no clear D gene. In germline, CDR1 is MNHNS, CDR2 SASEGT. This CDR3 region has 11 residues. With 2 bases removed from V and 10 bases from J, the gap between germline ends came to 6 bases. CDR3: CASSERREQFF. The CDR3 DNA reads TGTGCCAGCAGTGAACGTCGGGAGCAGTTCTTC.

This sequence joins TRBV5-1 and TRBJ1-5; maybe TRBD1 (5 bases). The CDR3 extends over 16 amino acids. Trimming left V 0 bases short and J 3 bases short, with 13 bases between. Germline assignment: CDR1 SGHRS and CDR2 YFSETQ. CDR3 DNA sequence: TGCGCCAGCAGCTTGGAAGCCGGGGCAGACAATCAGCCCCAGCATTTT. The encoded protein is CASSLEAGADNQPQHF. Supplemented by reference TRBV5-1 and TRBJ1-5, the full variable domain reads KAGVTQTPRYLIKTRGQQVTLSCSPISGHRSVSWYQQTPGQGLQFLFEYFSETQRNKGNFPGRFSGRQFSNSRSEMNVSTLELGDSALYLCASSLEAGADNQPQHFGDGTRLSIL.

This clone was seen a single time. The rearrangement links TRBV4-1 to TRBJ2-4, with TRBD2 matching over 12 bases. CDR1 and CDR2 from the germline V gene are MGHRA and YSYEKL. The ends lost 0 bases at V and 0 bases at J; junction bases unmatched: 12. There are 21 residues in the CDR3. The CDR3 region is CASSQDLQLAGGLLAKNIQYF. The CDR3 region has the DNA TGCGCCAGCAGCCAAGATCTCCAACTAGCGGGAGGCTTACTAGCCAAAAACATTCAGTACTTC.

J is TRBJ1-1 and V is TRBV4-1; D is unclear. V was cut by 5 bases and J by 7 bases, with 11 bases left in between. The CDR3 is 12 residues long. CDR1 and CDR2 (germline): MGHRA, YSYEKL. The CDR3 DNA is TGCGCCAGCAGCGACTCGGCAGGTGAAGCTTTCTTT. Translating it yields CASSDSAGEAFF.

This chain links TRBV5-1 with TRBJ1-2, with 9 positions matching TRBD1. The CDR3 totals 18 residues. Germline CDR1 reads SGHRS; CDR2 reads YFSETQ. Germline trimming cut 3 bases from V and 3 bases from J; bases unmatched to any gene: 15. CDR3 DNA: TGCGCCAGCAGCTCTAACCCCACTTTAGGGACAGGGCACTATGGCTACACCTTC. It codes for CASSSNPTLGTGHYGYTF. The full variable domain, its missing parts supplied by reference TRBV5-1 and TRBJ1-2, is KAGVTQTPRYLIKTRGQQVTLSCSPISGHRSVSWYQQTPGQGLQFLFEYFSETQRNKGNFPGRFSGRQFSNSRSEMNVSTLELGDSALYLCASSSNPTLGTGHYGYTFGSGTRLTVV.

V and J are TRBV10-3 and TRBJ1-3, with 9 bases lining up with TRBD1. Germline CDR1 and CDR2: ENHRY and SYGVKD. The ends lost 11 bases at V and 4 bases at J; junction bases unmatched: 9. This CDR3 comprises 14 residues. This CDR3 reads CAHSQGAAGNTIYF. In DNA, the CDR3 is TGTGCCCACTCACAGGGGGCCGCGGGAAACACCATATATTTT.

V and J are TRBV5-4 and TRBJ1-2; possible D gene TRBD1, 6 bases. The germline V and J ends were trimmed by 0 bases and 4 bases, with 13 bases remaining between them. Germline V lookup: CDR1 SGHNT, CDR2 YYREEE (reference sequence). The CDR3 covers 15 residues. This CDR3 reads CASSLAGASTYGYTF. The CDR3 bases are TGTGCCAGCAGCTTGGCAGGGGCGAGCACCTATGGCTACACCTTC. The full variable domain, its missing parts supplied by reference TRBV5-4 and TRBJ1-2, is ETGVTQSPTHLIKTRGQQVTLRCSSQSGHNTVSWYQQALGQGPQFIFQYYREEENGRGNFPPRFSGLQFPNYSSELNVNALELDDSALYLCASSLAGASTYGYTFGSGTRLTVV.

This chain uses TRBV30 with TRBJ1-2; 8 nucleotides agree with TRBD1. This CDR3 region has 13 residues. The germline gives CDR1 GTSNPN, CDR2 SVGIG (reference sequence). The junction had 8 bases not matched to a gene; V was cut back by 3 bases and J by 8 bases. CDR3 in DNA: TGTGCCTGGAGACATAGGACAGGGAGCGGCTACACCTTC. Encoded protein: CAWRHRTGSGYTF. The full variable domain, in which reference TRBV30 and TRBJ1-2 provide the parts outside the CDR3, is SQTIHQWPATLVQPVGSPLSLECTVEGTSNPNLYWYRQAAGRGLQLLFYSVGIGQISSEVPQNLSASRPQDRQFILSSKKLLLSDSGFYLCAWRHRTGSGYTFGSGTRLTVV.

The chain recombines TRBV30 with TRBJ1-6, with 8 bases matching TRBD1. This CDR3 spans 18 amino acids. In germline, CDR1 is GTSNPN, CDR2 SVGIG (reference sequence). V shed 3 bases, J shed 7 bases, and the junction held 17 bases outside the gene matches. The CDR3: CAWSQPLSQGAWNSPLHF. CDR3 nucleotide sequence: TGTGCCTGGAGCCAGCCCCTATCCCAGGGGGCTTGGAATTCACCCCTCCACTTT.

The gene calls are TRBV7-3 and TRBJ2-2; 9 nucleotides agree with TRBD1. With 5 bases clipped from V and 5 bases from J, the junction kept 6 bases outside the gene matches. The CDR3 covers 15 residues. Germline CDR1 reads SGHTA; CDR2 reads FQGTGA. The CDR3 region is CASSPTGGGTGELFF. CDR3 in DNA: TGTGCCAGCAGCCCTACAGGGGGCGGGACCGGGGAGCTGTTTTTT.

This clone has only one observation. The chain combines TRBV5-5 with TRBJ2-7; no definite D call. Looked up from germline, CDR1 is SGHKS and CDR2 is YYEKEE (reference sequence). With 0 bases removed from V and 7 bases from J, the gap between germline ends came to 8 bases. CDR3 length: 12 residues. This chain's CDR3 is CASSLGSREQYF. CDR3 nucleotide sequence: TGTGCCAGCAGCTTGGGGAGCAGGGAGCAGTACTTC.

A note on this clone: One end of the junction fails to match germline, which may point to a read error. This chain connects TRBV6-5 to TRBJ2-3; 10 bases align to TRBD2. In germline, CDR1 is MNHEY, CDR2 SVGAGI. The CDR3 totals 15 residues. CDR3 amino acids: CASSPGLAVTYTQYF. Here the CDR3 DNA reads TGTGCCAGCAGTCCCGGACTAGCGGTCACATATACGCAGTATTTT.

This rearrangement joins TRBV5-1 to TRBJ2-1; D is uncertain. The CDR3 covers 13 residues. Germline CDR1 and CDR2: SGHRS and YFSETQ. V was trimmed by 0 bases and J by 5 bases, leaving 6 bases between them. CDR3 in DNA: TGCGCCAGCAGCTTGGGTGATAACAATGAGCAGTTCTTC. Encoded protein: CASSLGDNNEQFF. Full variable domain (outside the CDR3, taken from reference TRBV5-1 and TRBJ2-1): KAGVTQTPRYLIKTRGQQVTLSCSPISGHRSVSWYQQTPGQGLQFLFEYFSETQRNKGNFPGRFSGRQFSNSRSEMNVSTLELGDSALYLCASSLGDNNEQFFGPGTRLTVL.

The J gene is TRBJ1-2, the V gene TRBV6-1; perhaps TRBD1 as D (5 bases). Per the germline V gene, CDR1 is MNHNS and CDR2 is SASEGT. Between the trimmed V and J ends, which lost 8 bases and 4 bases, there was a span of 11 bases. The CDR3 runs to 12 residues. The CDR3 reads CASRGSVYGYTF. The CDR3 DNA reads as TGTGCCAGCCGGGGCAGTGTCTATGGCTACACCTTC.

The table lists this clone with a count of one. V and J are TRBV29-1 and TRBJ2-7, with a possible D match to TRBD2 (5 bases). Trimming took 7 bases from V and 2 from J, leaving 15 bases between them. Germline CDR1 SQVTM, CDR2 ANQGSEA. This CDR3 has 13 amino acids. The CDR3 loop reads CSAGPAETYEQYF. The CDR3 nucleotides read TGCAGCGCCGGCCCAGCGGAGACCTACGAGCAGTACTTC.

The V gene is TRBV10-1, the J gene TRBJ1-3; unclear D gene. Germline CDR1 and CDR2: WNHNN and SYGVQD (reference sequence). The length of the CDR3 is 13 residues. V was cut by 4 bases and J by 4 bases, with 8 bases left in between. The CDR3 loop is CASSVGPGNTIYF. The CDR3 DNA sequence: TGCGCCAGCAGTGTTGGGCCGGGAAACACCATATATTTT.